What follows are 21 T cell receptor beta chains derived from one specimen sequenced in a study of OX40 agonist ivuxolimab in advanced cancers. TCRdb keeps only in-frame clones here, not all; method: immunoSEQ multiplex PCR. Among under 85,000 clones listed, around 93% were seen once. Material: CD4+ or CD8+ T cells sorted from blood, obtained in a trial of the OX40 agonist ivuxolimab. Receptor source: an adult with an advanced solid tumor such as melanoma, head and neck, liver or kidney cancer.

This chain connects TRBV19 to TRBJ2-7; 8 bases fit TRBD2. V lost 5 bases, J lost 5 bases, and 8 bases stayed unmatched. Germline assignment: CDR1 LNHDA and CDR2 SQIVND (reference sequence). The CDR3 sequence is 14 residues long. CDR3: CASSRAGGTDEQYF. The CDR3 DNA follows: TGTGCCAGTAGTCGGGCGGGAGGTACCGACGAGCAGTACTTC.

In nucleotides, the CDR3 is TGCAGCGTTGCTCTTCTTCAAGGGCCAGGGGAAAAACTGTTTTTT. As protein: CSVALLQGPGEKLFF. J is TRBJ1-4 and V is TRBV29-1; maybe TRBD1 (5 bases). Deletions cut 4 bases from V and 8 bases from J, with 20 bases between. The CDR3 has 15 residues. Germline V gene data show CDR1 as SQVTM and CDR2 as ANQGSEA.

This clone was counted only a few times. The CDR3 sequence: CASSLLGLAVYNEQFF. CDR3 DNA sequence: TGTGCCAGCAGCTTGTTAGGGCTAGCCGTCTACAATGAGCAGTTCTTC. V is TRBV5-6 and J is TRBJ2-1; possibly TRBD2 for D (5 bases). Germline CDR1 is SGHDT and CDR2 is YYEEEE. The CDR3 consists of 16 residues. The germline V and J ends were trimmed by 1 base and 3 bases, with 14 bases remaining between them.

The CDR3 nucleotides are TGTGCCAGCAGTTACTCGAAGGCAGGGCCTGGAGAGACCCAGTACTTC. The encoded protein is CASSYSKAGPGETQYF. V gene TRBV6-5 combines with J gene TRBJ2-5, with a possible D match to TRBD1 (5 bases). Per the germline V gene, CDR1 is MNHEY and CDR2 is SVGAGI. The CDR3 covers 16 residues. V gave up 0 bases and J gave up 4 bases, with 15 bases separating them.

The chain has TRBV27 and TRBJ2-3; 9 bases fit TRBD1. The CDR3 is 14 amino acids. Germline-derived CDR1 and CDR2 are MNHEY and SMNVEV (reference sequence). Trimming cost V 6 bases and J 2 bases; bases outside gene matches: 3. This chain's CDR3 is CASRRTGVTDTQYF. The CDR3 DNA follows: TGTGCCAGCAGGAGGACAGGGGTCACAGATACGCAGTATTTT.

In DNA, the CDR3 is TGCGCCAGCAGCGGATCTTTGAGAGATTCACCCCTCCACTTT. This codes for CASSGSLRDSPLHF. V and J are TRBV5-1 and TRBJ1-6; D is ambiguous. Germline CDR1 is SGHRS and CDR2 is YFSETQ. CDR3 length: 14 amino acids. The V gene lost 4 bases and the J gene lost 8 bases, with 13 bases spanning the gap. Complete variable domain (other parts from reference TRBV5-1 and TRBJ1-6): KAGVTQTPRYLIKTRGQQVTLSCSPISGHRSVSWYQQTPGQGLQFLFEYFSETQRNKGNFPGRFSGRQFSNSRSEMNVSTLELGDSALYLCASSGSLRDSPLHFGNGTRLTVT.

The chain couples TRBV6-1 to TRBJ1-2; possible D gene TRBD1, 5 bases. The CDR3 is 13 residues long. V was cut by 7 bases and J by 4 bases, with 13 bases left in between. Per germline, CDR1 MNHNS and CDR2 SASEGT. This chain's CDR3 is CASTSRAGYGYTF. The CDR3 DNA reads TGTGCCAGCACCTCCAGGGCAGGCTATGGCTACACCTTC.

The chain recombines TRBV5-1 with TRBJ2-3; D uncertain. V lost 0 bases and J 4 bases, leaving 9 bases between the germline ends. Germline-derived CDR1 and CDR2 are SGHRS and YFSETQ. This CDR3 is built from 14 residues. The DNA of the CDR3 is TGCGCCAGCAGCTTGGTGATAGCCCCAGATACGCAGTATTTT. Amino acid sequence: CASSLVIAPDTQYF.

The chain recombines TRBV7-9 with TRBJ2-1; possibly TRBD1 or TRBD2 for D (6 bases each). Trimming cost V 1 base and J 2 bases, with 9 bases left between them. Germline values: CDR1 SEHNR, CDR2 FQNEAQ (reference sequence). This CDR3 region has 15 residues. This CDR3 is CASSLGGGTYNEQFF. CDR3 in DNA: TGTGCCAGCAGCTTAGGAGGGGGGACCTACAATGAGCAGTTCTTC.

A note on this clone: Germline is not matched at one junction end, which may reflect a read error. The sample has other DNA sequences that encode this CDR3 too. Here the CDR3 DNA reads TGTGCTAGCAGCTTAGGACTAGCGGGAAACAATGAGCAGTTCTTC. The encoded protein is CASSLGLAGNNEQFF. The rearrangement links TRBV7-7 to TRBJ2-1; 12 bases match TRBD2. The CDR3 totals 15 residues. CDR1 SSHAT and CDR2 FNYEAQ come from the germline V gene (reference sequence). Looking up the rest from reference TRBV7-7 and TRBJ2-1 gives the full variable domain: GAGVSQSPRYKVTKRGQDVTLRCDPISSHATLYWYQQALGQGPEFLTYFNYEAQPDKSGLPSDRFSAERPEGSISTLTIQRTEQRDSAMYRCASSLGLAGNNEQFFGPGTRLTVL.

V usage is TRBV27 and J usage is TRBJ2-1, with TRBD2 identical over 8 bases. CDR1 and CDR2 from the germline V gene are MNHEY and SMNVEV (reference sequence). The trim removed 10 bases at V and 4 bases at J, leaving 12 bases unmatched. CDR3 length: 15 amino acids. DNA for the CDR3: TGTGCCACCCAGGGTGTAGCGGGAAATTACAATGAGCAGTTCTTC. Translation: CATQGVAGNYNEQFF.

The CDR3 sequence is CASSARTLSSHEQYF. DNA of the CDR3: TGCGCCAGCAGCGCGCGTACTTTGAGTAGCCACGAGCAGTACTTC. The rearrangement uses TRBV5-1 and TRBJ2-7; no reliable D call. The germline gives CDR1 SGHRS, CDR2 YFSETQ. The germline V and J ends were trimmed by 4 bases and 5 bases, with 19 bases remaining between them. The CDR3 runs to 15 residues.

The CDR3 DNA is TGTGCCAGCAGCTACGAACCTGGGACGGTGAACACTGAAGCTTTCTTT. This gives the protein CASSYEPGTVNTEAFF. The chain couples TRBV6-5 to TRBJ1-1, with a tentative D call TRBD1 (5 bases). The germline CDR1 and CDR2 sequences are MNHEY and SVGAGI. V lost 6 bases and J lost 0, with 17 bases in between. The CDR3 runs to 16 residues.

V gene TRBV5-1 combines with J gene TRBJ2-3; TRBD2 aligns across 7 bases. Looked up from germline, CDR1 is SGHRS and CDR2 is YFSETQ. Trimming at V came to 1 base and at J to 0 bases, leaving 8 bases not matched to a gene. This CDR3 is built from 17 residues. This CDR3 reads CASSLSGAGVSTDTQYF. In nucleotides, the CDR3 is TGCGCCAGCAGCTTGAGCGGGGCGGGAGTAAGCACAGATACGCAGTATTTT.

The gene calls are TRBV19 and TRBJ2-2, with TRBD1 matching 10 bases. J lost 6 bases, V lost 6 bases, and 7 bases had no gene match. The CDR3 runs 15 residues. Germline values: CDR1 LNHDA, CDR2 SQIVND (reference sequence). The CDR3 here is CASRTGTGVPGELFF. CDR3 nucleotide sequence: TGTGCCAGTAGGACCGGGACAGGGGTCCCCGGGGAGCTGTTTTTT.

V gene TRBV10-2 combines with J gene TRBJ2-1, with 8 bases fitting TRBD2. The CDR3 loop spans 16 amino acids. CDR1 and CDR2 (germline): WSHSY, SAAADI. The ends lost 5 bases at V and 6 bases at J; junction bases unmatched: 12. The CDR3 region has the DNA TGCGCCAGCAGTCCACCGGGGGGGGCTTCGCGCAATGAGCAGTTCTTC. This encodes CASSPPGGASRNEQFF.

The DNA of the CDR3 is TGTGCCAGCAGGAAGGCCTCAGGGGGCAGCACCGGGGAGCTGTTTTTT. Its protein is CASRKASGGSTGELFF. V gene TRBV7-3 combines with J gene TRBJ2-2; the match to TRBD1 covers 8 bases. CDR3 length: 16 amino acids. V was pared by 6 bases and J by 4 bases, with 10 bases of the junction left unmatched. Germline assignment: CDR1 SGHTA and CDR2 FQGTGA.

This rearrangement joins TRBV5-1 to TRBJ2-1; 9 bases match TRBD2. V trimming: 0 bases; J trimming: 4 bases; junction bases outside the gene matches: 2. Germline assignment: CDR1 SGHRS and CDR2 YFSETQ. The CDR3 has 15 residues. The CDR3 protein is CASSLVAGEYNEQFF. CDR3 nucleotide sequence: TGCGCCAGCAGCTTGGTAGCGGGGGAGTACAATGAGCAGTTCTTC.

V gene TRBV9 combines with J gene TRBJ2-1; 7 nucleotides match TRBD1. CDR1 is SGDLS and CDR2 is YYNGEE in the germline V gene. With 0 bases clipped from V and 7 bases from J, the junction kept 7 bases outside the gene matches. The CDR3 totals 15 residues. The CDR3: CASSVGRGQSNEQFF. The CDR3 DNA reads as TGTGCCAGCAGCGTAGGTAGGGGACAGTCGAATGAGCAGTTCTTC.

CDR3 sequence reads: CASSWGQGPDTQYF. The DNA of the CDR3 is TGTGCCAGCAGCTGGGGGCAGGGCCCAGATACGCAGTATTTT. This rearrangement joins TRBV7-2 to TRBJ2-3, with TRBD1 as a possible D gene (6 bases). Between the trimmed V and J ends, which lost 4 bases and 4 bases, there was a span of 12 bases. This CDR3 comprises 14 residues. CDR1 and CDR2 from the germline V gene are SGHTA and FQGNSA.

V is TRBV7-2 and J is TRBJ2-7; 11 bases map to TRBD2. V lost 5 bases, J lost 5 bases, and 11 bases stayed unmatched. There are 16 residues in the CDR3. Germline CDR1 is SGHTA and CDR2 is FQGNSA. CDR3 coding DNA: TGTGCCAGCAGCACGGTTACTAGCGGGAGTCGGGACGAGCAGTACTTC. It specifies CASSTVTSGSRDEQYF.